These T cell receptor beta chains were read from a single sample in a study of cytomegalovirus exposure and HLA in healthy donors. Clones were sequenced by immunoSEQ multiplex PCR, and TCRdb holds only the in-frame ones, with some missing. The table lists 90,000 to 130,000 clones, 80% to 85% of them singletons. The source material was PBMCs. All receptors derive from a man between 25 and 39 years old in good health and CMV-seropositive. CDR3s include the opening cysteine and the closing phenylalanine or tryptophan. A D gene is named only where the DNA matches it firmly. Clone size is given for some rows only: seen once, a few or many times, or a class if the clone is expanded.

v_gene: TRBV7-8; d_gene: TRBD2; j_gene: TRBJ2-2; abundance: -; CDR3aa: CASSYSGSRYTGELFF; CDR3nt: TGTGCCAGCAGTTATAGCGGGAGTAGGTACACCGGGGAGCTGTTTTTT
v_gene: TRBV11-2; d_gene: -; j_gene: TRBJ1-6; abundance: -; CDR3aa: CASSLRAGNNSPLHF; CDR3nt: TGTGCCAGCAGCTTACGGGCAGGGAATAATTCACCCCTCCACTTT
v_gene: TRBV5-4; d_gene: -; j_gene: TRBJ1-3; abundance: -; CDR3aa: CASSFSGGSGNTIYF; CDR3nt: TGTGCCAGCAGCTTCTCGGGAGGCTCTGGAAACACCATATATTTT
v_gene: TRBV28; d_gene: -; j_gene: TRBJ2-2; abundance: -; CDR3aa: CASRPQGRAGELFF; CDR3nt: TGTGCCAGCAGACCACAGGGCCGGGCCGGGGAGCTGTTTTTT
v_gene: TRBV5-4; d_gene: -; j_gene: TRBJ1-2; abundance: -; CDR3aa: CASSPTGYGYTF; CDR3nt: TGTGCCAGCAGCCCAACAGGGTATGGCTACACCTTC
v_gene: TRBV6-1; d_gene: -; j_gene: TRBJ2-1; abundance: -; CDR3aa: CASSENPNDGNEQFF; CDR3nt: TGTGCCAGCAGTGAGAATCCCAATGACGGGAATGAGCAGTTCTTC
v_gene: TRBV9; d_gene: TRBD1; j_gene: TRBJ1-4; abundance: -; CDR3aa: CASSVGQGEEKLFF; CDR3nt: TGTGCCAGCAGCGTAGGACAGGGGGAGGAAAAACTGTTTTTT
v_gene: TRBV10-1; d_gene: -; j_gene: TRBJ2-1; abundance: few; CDR3aa: CASSESPSRNEQFF; CDR3nt: TGCGCCAGCAGTGAGTCGCCTAGCAGGAATGAGCAGTTCTTC
v_gene: TRBV7-9; d_gene: TRBD1; j_gene: TRBJ1-5; abundance: -; CDR3aa: CASSPGQVNQPQHF; CDR3nt: TGTGCCAGCAGCCCAGGACAGGTCAATCAGCCCCAGCATTTT
v_gene: TRBV12-5; d_gene: -; j_gene: TRBJ2-1; abundance: -; CDR3aa: CASGSLDEQFF; CDR3nt: TGTGCTAGTGGTTCTTTAGATGAGCAGTTCTTC
v_gene: TRBV19; d_gene: -; j_gene: TRBJ1-6; abundance: -; CDR3aa: CASSNLRELYNSPLHF; CDR3nt: TGTGCCAGTAGTAACCTACGGGAACTCTATAATTCACCCCTCCACTTT
v_gene: TRBV29-1; d_gene: -; j_gene: TRBJ2-1; abundance: -; CDR3aa: CSVGGQGLGAYNEQFF; CDR3nt: TGCAGCGTTGGGGGCCAGGGGCTAGGGGCCTACAATGAGCAGTTCTTC
v_gene: TRBV5-4; d_gene: TRBD2; j_gene: TRBJ2-1; abundance: -; CDR3aa: CASSFTALAGKQFF; CDR3nt: TGTGCCAGCAGCTTTACGGCGCTAGCGGGGAAGCAGTTCTTC
v_gene: TRBV6-1; d_gene: TRBD1; j_gene: TRBJ1-2; abundance: -; CDR3aa: CASSNGQELYGYTF; CDR3nt: TGTGCCAGCAGCAATGGACAGGAGCTCTATGGCTACACCTTC